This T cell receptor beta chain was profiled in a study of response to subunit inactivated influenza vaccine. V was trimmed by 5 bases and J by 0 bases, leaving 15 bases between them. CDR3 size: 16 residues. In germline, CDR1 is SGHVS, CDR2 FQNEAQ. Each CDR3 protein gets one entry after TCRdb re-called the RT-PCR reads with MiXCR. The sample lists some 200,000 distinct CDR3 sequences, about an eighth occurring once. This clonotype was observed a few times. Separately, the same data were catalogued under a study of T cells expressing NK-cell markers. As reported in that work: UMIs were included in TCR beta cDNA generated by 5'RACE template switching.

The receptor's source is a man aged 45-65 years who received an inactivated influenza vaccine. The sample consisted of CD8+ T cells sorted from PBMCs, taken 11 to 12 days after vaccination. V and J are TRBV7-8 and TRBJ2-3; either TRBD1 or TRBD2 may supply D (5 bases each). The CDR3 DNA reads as TGTGCCAGCAGCACCTCCGGGGCAACTAGCACAGATACGCAGTATTTT. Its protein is CASSTSGATSTDTQYF. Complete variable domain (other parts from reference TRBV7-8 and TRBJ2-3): GAGVSQSPRYKVAKRGQDVALRCDPISGHVSLFWYQQALGQGPEFLTYFQNEAQLDKSGLPSDRFFAERPEGSVSTLKIQRTQQEDSAVYLCASSTSGATSTDTQYFGPGTRLTVL.